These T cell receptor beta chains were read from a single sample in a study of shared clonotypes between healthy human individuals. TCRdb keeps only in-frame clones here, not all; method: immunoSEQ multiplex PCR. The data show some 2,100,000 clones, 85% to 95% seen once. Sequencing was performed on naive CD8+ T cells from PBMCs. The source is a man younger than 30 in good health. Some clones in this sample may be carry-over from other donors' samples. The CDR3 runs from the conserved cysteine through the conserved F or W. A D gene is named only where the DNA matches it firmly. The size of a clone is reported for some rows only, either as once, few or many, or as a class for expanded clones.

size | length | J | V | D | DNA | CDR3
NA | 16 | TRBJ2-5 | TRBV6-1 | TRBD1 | TGTGCCAGCAGTGAGGCTCCGGGACAGGGAATAGAGACCCAGTACTTC | CASSEAPGQGIETQYF
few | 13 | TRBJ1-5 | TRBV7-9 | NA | TGTGCCAGCCGCGGCGAGGGAGAGGGAGCCCAGCATTTT | CASRGEGEGAQHF
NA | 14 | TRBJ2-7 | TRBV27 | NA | TGTGCCAGCAGTGCAAGCGCCACGGACTACGAGCAGTACTTC | CASSASATDYEQYF
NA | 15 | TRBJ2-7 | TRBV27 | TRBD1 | TGTGCCAGCAGTCCCATACAGGGGGTTTACTACGAGCAGTACTTC | CASSPIQGVYYEQYF
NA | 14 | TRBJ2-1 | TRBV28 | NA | TGTGCCAGCACCTCCGAGACGGCATGGAAGGAGCAGTTCTTC | CASTSETAWKEQFF
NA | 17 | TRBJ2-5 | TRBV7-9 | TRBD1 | TGTGCCAGCAGCGACACAACAGGGGGCGCCCCCCCAGAGACCCAGTACTTC | CASSDTTGGAPPETQYF
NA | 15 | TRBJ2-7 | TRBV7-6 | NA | TGTGCCAGCAGCTTAGTACAGTACGAAACCTACGAGCAGTACTTC | CASSLVQYETYEQYF
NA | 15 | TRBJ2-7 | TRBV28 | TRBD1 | TGTGCCAGCAGCCCACTAGGACAGGGGGCTTACGAGCAGTACTTC | CASSPLGQGAYEQYF
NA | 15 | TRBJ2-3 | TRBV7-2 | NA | TGTGCCAGCAGCTTAGCGGAGCGGAGGTGGGATACGCAGTATTTT | CASSLAERRWDTQYF
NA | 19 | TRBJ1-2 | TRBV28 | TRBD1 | TGTGCCAGCAGTTTGGTTTATCGGACAGGGGGCGCGTTTAACTATGGCTACACCTTC | CASSLVYRTGGAFNYGYTF
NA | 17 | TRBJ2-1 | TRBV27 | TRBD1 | TGTGCCAGCAGTTTATCTCCCGGGACAGGGAAAAACAATGAGCAGTTCTTC | CASSLSPGTGKNNEQFF
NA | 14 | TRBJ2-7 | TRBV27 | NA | TGTGCCAGCAGTTTCCAGACAGAAATCTACGAGCAGTACTTC | CASSFQTEIYEQYF
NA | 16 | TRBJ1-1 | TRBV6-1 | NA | TGTGCCAGCAGTGAAGTAGGAGTACAGCCCCGCTGGGAAGCTTTCTTT | CASSEVGVQPRWEAFF
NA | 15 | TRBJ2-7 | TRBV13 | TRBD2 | TGTGCCAGCAGCGCCAGCGGGAGGGTATCCTACGAGCAGTACTTC | CASSASGRVSYEQYF
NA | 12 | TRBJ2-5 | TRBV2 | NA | TGTGCCAGCAGCGGGACTCTAGAGACCCAGTACTTC | CASSGTLETQYF
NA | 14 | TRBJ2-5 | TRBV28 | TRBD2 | TGTGCCAGCAGTTTACGGGGGGACCAAGAGACCCAGTACTTC | CASSLRGDQETQYF
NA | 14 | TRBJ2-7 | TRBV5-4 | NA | TGTGCCAGCAGCACGGGGTGGAGCTCCTACGAGCAGTACTTC | CASSTGWSSYEQYF
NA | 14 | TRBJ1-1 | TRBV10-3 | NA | TGTGCCATCAGTGATCAGGACGGGACTGCTGAAGCTTTCTTT | CAISDQDGTAEAFF
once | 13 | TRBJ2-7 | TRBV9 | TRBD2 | TGTGCCTCGGCCGAGACTAGCGGCTACGAGCAGTACTTC | CASAETSGYEQYF
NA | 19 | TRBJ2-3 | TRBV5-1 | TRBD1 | TGCGCCAGCAGCTTGGGGGCGAAAAAATTCGGGACAGGAACAGATACGCAGTATTTT | CASSLGAKKFGTGTDTQYF
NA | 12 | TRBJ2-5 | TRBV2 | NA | TGTGCCAGCAGTGAATACCTGGGGACCCAGTACTTC | CASSEYLGTQYF
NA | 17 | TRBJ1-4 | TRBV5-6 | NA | TGTGCCAGCAGTCTGGGGACCCTCGGATCAACTAATGAAAAACTGTTTTTT | CASSLGTLGSTNEKLFF
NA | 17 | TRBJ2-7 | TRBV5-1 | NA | TGCGCCAGCAGCTTGGGGGGCTTAGCGACACGGGTCCACGAGCAGTACTTC | CASSLGGLATRVHEQYF
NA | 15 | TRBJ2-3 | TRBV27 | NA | TGTGCCAGCAGTTTATGGGGAAACCGAGCACATACGCAGTATTTT | CASSLWGNRAHTQYF
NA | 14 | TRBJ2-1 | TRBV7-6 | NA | TGTGCCAGCAGCTTAGCCTGGGGATACAATGAGCAGTTCTTC | CASSLAWGYNEQFF
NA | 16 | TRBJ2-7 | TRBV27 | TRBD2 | TGTGCCAGCAGTTTAAAGGGCGGGAGCAGGAGTGAGGGGCAGTACTTC | CASSLKGGSRSEGQYF
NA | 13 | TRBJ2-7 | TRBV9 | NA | TGTGCCAGCAGCCCGGGGAGTGGCTACGAGCAGTACTTC | CASSPGSGYEQYF
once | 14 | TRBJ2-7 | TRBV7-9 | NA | TGTGCCAGCAGCTTAGCGGGGCCTTACTACGAGCAGTACTTC | CASSLAGPYYEQYF
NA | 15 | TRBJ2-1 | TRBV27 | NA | TGTGCCAGCAGTTTGGGACCCTACTCCTACAATGAGCAGTTCTTC | CASSLGPYSYNEQFF
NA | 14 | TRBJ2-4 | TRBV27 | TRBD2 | TGTGCCAGCAGTTCACTAGCGGGATATGACATTCAGTACTTC | CASSSLAGYDIQYF
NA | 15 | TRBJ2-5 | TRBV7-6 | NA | TGTGCCAGCAGCTTAGTTCTGGCAGCCGGAGAGACCCAGTACTTC | CASSLVLAAGETQYF
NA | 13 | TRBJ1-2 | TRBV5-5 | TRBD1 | TGTGCCAGCAGCCCGGGACAGGGGTCAGGCTACACCTTC | CASSPGQGSGYTF
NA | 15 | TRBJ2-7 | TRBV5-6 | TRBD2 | TGTGCCAGCAGCTTCGGACTAGCGGGAGGTGTCGAGCAGTACTTC | CASSFGLAGGVEQYF
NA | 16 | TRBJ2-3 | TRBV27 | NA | TGTGCCAGCAGTCCCCGCGGGCGACCGGGCACAGATACGCAGTATTTT | CASSPRGRPGTDTQYF
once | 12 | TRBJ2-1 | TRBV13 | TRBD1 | TGTGCCAGCAGCGCCGACCGGGACAGTCAGTTCTTC | CASSADRDSQFF
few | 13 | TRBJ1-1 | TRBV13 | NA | TGTGCCAGCAGCTTACGGCTTGAAACTGAAGCTTTCTTT | CASSLRLETEAFF
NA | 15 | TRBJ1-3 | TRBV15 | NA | TGTGCCACCAGCAGAGACAGGTCTCTTGGAAACACCATATATTTT | CATSRDRSLGNTIYF
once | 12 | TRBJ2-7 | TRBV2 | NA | TGTGCCAGCAGTCCTAGCGATTACGAGCAGTACTTC | CASSPSDYEQYF
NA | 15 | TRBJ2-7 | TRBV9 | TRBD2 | TGTGCCAGCAGCGTAGCGGGAGGCTCGGCCTACGAGCAGTACTTC | CASSVAGGSAYEQYF
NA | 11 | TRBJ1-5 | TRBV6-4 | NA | TGTGCCAGCCCCCCCGGGCAGGTGGGGCATTTT | CASPPGQVGHF
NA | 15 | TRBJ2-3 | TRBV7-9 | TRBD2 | TGTGCCAGCAGCCCCAGGGATAGGGACTATGATACGCAGTATTTT | CASSPRDRDYDTQYF
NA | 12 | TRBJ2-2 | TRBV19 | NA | TGTGCCAGTACACCCGGGGAGCAGTCGCTGTTTTTT | CASTPGEQSLFF
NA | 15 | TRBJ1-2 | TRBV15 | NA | TGTGCCACCAGCAGAGATAATCCGGGAAACTATGGCTACACCTTC | CATSRDNPGNYGYTF
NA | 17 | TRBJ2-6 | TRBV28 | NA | TGTGCCAGCAGTGGACAGATCCCCTACTCTGGGGCCAACGTCCTGACTTTC | CASSGQIPYSGANVLTF
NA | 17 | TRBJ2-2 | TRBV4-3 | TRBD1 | TGCGCCAGCAGCCAAGAGGGACAGGGTTTGGACACCGGGGAGCTGTTTTTT | CASSQEGQGLDTGELFF
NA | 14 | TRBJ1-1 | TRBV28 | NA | TGTGCCAGCAGTGCGCGACAGGTGTACACTGAAGCTTTCTTT | CASSARQVYTEAFF
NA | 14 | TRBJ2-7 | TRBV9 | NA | TGTGCCAGCAGCGTTGAGCAGGGAACCTACGAGCAGTACTTC | CASSVEQGTYEQYF
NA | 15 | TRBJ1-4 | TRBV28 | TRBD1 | TGTGCCAGCAGTACCTGGACAGGGGGCGGTGAAAAACTGTTTTTT | CASSTWTGGGEKLFF
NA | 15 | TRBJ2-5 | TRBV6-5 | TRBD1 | TGTGCCAGCAGTTACTCCAGGGGGATAGGGGAGACCCAGTACTTC | CASSYSRGIGETQYF
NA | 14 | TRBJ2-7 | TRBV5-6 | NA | TGTGCCAGCAGCCTAGGATCCAGCTCCTACGAGCAGTACTTC | CASSLGSSSYEQYF
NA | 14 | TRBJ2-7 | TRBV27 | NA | TGTGCCAGCAGTTTATCGGTTAGTTCCTACGAGCAGTACTTC | CASSLSVSSYEQYF
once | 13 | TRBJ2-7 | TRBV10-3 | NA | TGTGCCATCAGGGACCCTGGATCCGACGAGCAGTACTTC | CAIRDPGSDEQYF
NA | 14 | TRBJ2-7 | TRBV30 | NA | TGTGCCTGGACCGAACGAGGAGCCTCCTACGAGCAGTACTTC | CAWTERGASYEQYF
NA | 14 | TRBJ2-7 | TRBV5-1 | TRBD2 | TGCGCCAGCAGACTCTCTAGCGGGGACTACGAGCAGTACTTC | CASRLSSGDYEQYF
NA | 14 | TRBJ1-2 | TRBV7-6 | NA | TGTGCCAGCAGCTTAGGAGGGGGGACCTATGGCTACACCTTC | CASSLGGGTYGYTF
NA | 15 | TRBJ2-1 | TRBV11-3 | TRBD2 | TGTGCCAGCAGTCCGGCGGGAGGCGGGTACAATGAGCAGTTCTTC | CASSPAGGGYNEQFF
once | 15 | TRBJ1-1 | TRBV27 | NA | TGTGCCAGCAGACAGTATCTTCAGGGGCGGTCTGAAGCTTTCTTT | CASRQYLQGRSEAFF
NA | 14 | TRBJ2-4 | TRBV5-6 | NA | TGTGCCAGCAGCGGCCCCGGGGCCAAAAACATTCAGTACTTC | CASSGPGAKNIQYF